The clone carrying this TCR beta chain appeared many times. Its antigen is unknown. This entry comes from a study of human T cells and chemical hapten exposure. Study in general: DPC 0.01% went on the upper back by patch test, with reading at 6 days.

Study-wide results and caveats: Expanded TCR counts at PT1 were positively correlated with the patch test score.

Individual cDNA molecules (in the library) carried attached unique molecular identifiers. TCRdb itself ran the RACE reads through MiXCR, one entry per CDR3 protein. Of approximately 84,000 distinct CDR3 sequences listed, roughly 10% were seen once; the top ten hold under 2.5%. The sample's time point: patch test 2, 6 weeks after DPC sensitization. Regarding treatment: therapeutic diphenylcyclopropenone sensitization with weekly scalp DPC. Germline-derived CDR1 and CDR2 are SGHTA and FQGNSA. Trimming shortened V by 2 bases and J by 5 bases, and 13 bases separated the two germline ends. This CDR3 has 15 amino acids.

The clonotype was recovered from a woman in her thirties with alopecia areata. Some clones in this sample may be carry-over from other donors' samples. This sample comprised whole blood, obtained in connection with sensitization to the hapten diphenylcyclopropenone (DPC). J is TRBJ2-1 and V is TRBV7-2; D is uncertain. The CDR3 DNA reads TGTGCCAGCAGCTTAATAACGACCAGAAACAATGAGCAGTTCTTC. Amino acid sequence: CASSLITTRNNEQFF.